The 21 T cell receptor beta chains reported below all come from one sample, sequenced in a study of blood T cells in healthy people across ages. For the second PCR, which ran for about 7 to 11 cycles, a sample-barcoded 5' primer and a J-beta primer mix were used. One entry per CDR3 protein results from TCRdb running MiXCR on the 5' RACE reads. The table has over 1.5 million distinct CDR3 sequences, around 48% seen once. The sample consisted of blood. Receptors were obtained from a woman in her thirties or forties in good health.

This clonotype turned up a few times. The rearrangement joins TRBV7-2 to TRBJ2-3, with 8 bases fitting TRBD2. The trim removed 6 bases at V and 3 bases at J, leaving 20 bases unmatched. There are 19 residues in the CDR3. Germline CDR1 reads SGHTA; CDR2 reads FQGNSA. CDR3 nucleotide sequence: TGTGCCAGCAGTTCCCTCCTGGGGAGGCGGGGGGAGTTGACAGATACGCAGTATTTT. Its protein is CASSSLLGRRGELTDTQYF.

The gene calls are TRBV2 and TRBJ2-4; perhaps TRBD1 as D (6 bases). V dropped 7 bases and J dropped 2 bases, with 18 bases sitting between them. CDR3 size: 16 residues. CDR1 and CDR2 (germline): SNHLY, FYNNEI. CDR3 in amino acids: CASTLRQAPPKNIQYF. CDR3 sequence (DNA): TGTGCCAGCACCCTGAGACAGGCGCCACCCAAAAACATTCAGTACTTC.

V is TRBV12-3 or TRBV12-4 and J is TRBJ2-2, with D possibly matching TRBD2 (6 bases). The CDR3 is 14 amino acids. Trimming shortened V by 6 bases and J by 5 bases, and 13 bases separated the two germline ends. In DNA form, the CDR3 reads TGTGCCAGCAGCTACCGCGGGGTAACCGGGGAGCTGTTTTTT. As protein: CASSYRGVTGELFF.

V gene TRBV5-1 combines with J gene TRBJ1-2; TRBD1 might be the D (5 bases). Germline V CDR1 and CDR2: SGHRS, YFSETQ. The CDR3 has 15 amino acids. V was shortened by 0 bases and J by 7 bases, with 16 bases between the two germline ends. The CDR3 coding sequence is TGCGCCAGCAGCTTGGTTTCGGGGGTCCAAGGTGGCTACACCTTC. Its protein product is CASSLVSGVQGGYTF.

J is TRBJ2-7 and V is TRBV5-1; 10 nucleotides line up with TRBD1. The CDR3 totals 16 residues. The trim removed 2 bases at V and 7 bases at J, leaving 12 bases unmatched. In germline, CDR1 is SGHRS, CDR2 YFSETQ. CDR3 in DNA: TGCGCCAGCAGCTTAAAACCGGGACAGGGGCAGGTTGAGCAGTACTTC. As protein: CASSLKPGQGQVEQYF.

This clonotype appeared a few times. This chain links TRBV9 with TRBJ1-2; TRBD1 is a possible D gene (5 bases). Germline V gene data show CDR1 as SGDLS and CDR2 as YYNGEE. There are 13 residues in the CDR3. V was shortened by 4 bases and J by 6 bases, with 13 bases between the two germline ends. In nucleotides, the CDR3 is TGTGCCAGCAGCCAGCATAAGGGGAATGGCTACACCTTC. Encoded protein: CASSQHKGNGYTF.

The chain joins TRBV7-8 to TRBJ1-1, with unresolved D. The CDR3 is 15 amino acids. Trimming cost V 5 bases and J 4 bases, with 17 bases left between them. CDR1 SGHVS and CDR2 FQNEAQ come from the germline V gene. DNA for the CDR3: TGTGCCAGCAGCCCTTTGCGGGGAGGGAGCACTGAAGCTTTCTTT. It specifies CASSPLRGGSTEAFF.

The chain uses TRBV7-2 and TRBJ2-7; TRBD2 might be the D (7 bases). Trimming took 1 base from V and 7 from J, leaving 29 bases between them. In germline, CDR1 is SGHTA, CDR2 FQGNSA. The CDR3 is 19 residues long. The CDR3 DNA sequence: TGTGCCAGCAGCTTAGTAAATAACGCGGGGGCCGCCCTTTACAATGAGCAGTACTTC. It specifies CASSLVNNAGAALYNEQYF.

This clonotype has a handful of counts. The rearrangement links TRBV6-5 to TRBJ2-1; D ambiguous. This CDR3 region has 14 residues. Trimming cost V 8 bases and J 0 bases, with 11 bases left between them. Germline-derived CDR1 and CDR2 are MNHEY and SVGAGI. The CDR3 bases are TGTGCCAGCCTCTCCCAGAGCTCCTACAATGAGCAGTTCTTC. This translates into CASLSQSSYNEQFF.

The table lists this clonotype with a count of one. The chain links TRBV6-1 to TRBJ1-6; 7 bases line up with TRBD1. Germline lookup yields CDR1 MNHNS and CDR2 SASEGT. The V segment lost 3 bases and the J segment 10 bases; nucleotides outside the gene matches: 15. The length of the CDR3 is 17 residues. CDR3 nucleotide sequence: TGTGCCAGCAGTGACCTCTTTGGACAGGAGGCCAGATCACCCCTCCACTTT. Amino acid sequence: CASSDLFGQEARSPLHF.

In DNA form, the CDR3 reads TGTGCCAGCAGCTCCGCTCGACCGGGACAGGGCTACAATGAGCAGTTCTTC. Amino acids: CASSSARPGQGYNEQFF. This chain joins TRBV28 and TRBJ2-1, with 9 bases lining up with TRBD1. CDR3 length: 17 residues. V lost 6 bases and J lost 3; bases outside the gene matches: 12. Germline V CDR1 and CDR2: MDHEN, SYDVKM. Full variable domain (remainder filled in from reference TRBV28 and TRBJ2-1): DVKVTQSSRYLVKRTGEKVFLECVQDMDHENMFWYRQDPGLGLRLIYFSYDVKMKEKGDIPEGYSVSREKKERFSLILESASTNQTSMYLCASSSARPGQGYNEQFFGPGTRLTVL.

The rearrangement uses TRBV6-2 or TRBV6-3 and TRBJ2-7; D might be TRBD2 (5 bases). Trimming took 5 bases from V and 5 from J, leaving 19 bases between them. The CDR3 loop spans 15 amino acids. Germline V gives CDR1 MNHEY, CDR2 SVGEGT. The chain's CDR3 is CASSPVWQRANEQYF. CDR3 sequence (DNA): TGTGCCAGCAGTCCCGTTTGGCAGAGGGCTAACGAGCAGTACTTC.

The rearrangement joins TRBV7-2 to TRBJ2-5, with D possibly being TRBD2 (5 bases). CDR3 length: 17 residues. Trimming removed 3 bases from V and 5 bases from J, with 22 bases in between. CDR1 and CDR2 from the germline V gene are SGHTA and FQGNSA. The CDR3 here is CASSLGLGVKIPETQYF. The CDR3 DNA is TGTGCCAGCAGCTTGGGCCTCGGGGTAAAGATTCCGGAGACCCAGTACTTC.

The chain uses TRBV7-8 and TRBJ1-6, with D possibly matching TRBD1 (5 bases). The CDR3 contains 16 residues. Trimming cost V 5 bases and J 0 bases, with 11 bases left between them. CDR1 is SGHVS and CDR2 is FQNEAQ in the germline V gene. The CDR3 sequence: CASSPLGVSYNSPLHF. The CDR3 DNA sequence: TGTGCCAGCAGCCCCCTGGGGGTCTCCTATAATTCACCCCTCCACTTT.

The chain recombines TRBV6-2 or TRBV6-3 with TRBJ1-2; D uncertain. The CDR3 runs 13 residues. Germline V gene data show CDR1 as MNHEY and CDR2 as SVGEGT. V dropped 6 bases and J dropped 8 bases, with 16 bases sitting between them. CDR3 bases: TGTGCCAGCAGGTTATACGGGGAAACCGGCTACACCTTC. It translates to CASRLYGETGYTF.

This clonotype was seen repeatedly, ten times or more. This chain uses TRBV4-1 with TRBJ2-1; 8 bases fit TRBD2. The CDR3 runs 15 residues. CDR1 and CDR2 (germline): MGHRA, YSYEKL. Trimming removed 6 bases from V and 8 bases from J; junction bases left unmatched: 12. The CDR3, as DNA: TGCGCCAGCAGTTGGTTCCGGGGGGGAGCTGATGAGCAGTTCTTC. As protein: CASSWFRGGADEQFF.

This chain connects TRBV28 to TRBJ2-2; possibly TRBD2 for D (6 bases). The V end was cut by 5 bases, the J end by 4 bases, with 14 bases between. Germline loops: CDR1 MDHEN, CDR2 SYDVKM. The CDR3 spans 15 residues. CDR3 amino acids: CASSPARESTGELFF. DNA of the CDR3: TGTGCCAGCAGTCCGGCCCGGGAGTCCACCGGGGAGCTGTTTTTT.

The J gene is TRBJ2-4, the V gene TRBV27; D is perhaps TRBD1 (5 bases). The length of the CDR3 is 15 residues. Germline V gene sequence: CDR1 MNHEY, CDR2 SMNVEV (reference sequence). Trimming took off 4 bases at V and 1 base at J, with 11 bases between the two ends. Here the CDR3 DNA reads TGTGCCAGCAGTTCTATGGACATCGCCAAAAACATTCAGTACTTC. Protein sequence: CASSSMDIAKNIQYF.

This clonotype was counted a few times. The CDR3 DNA is TGCGCCAGCAGCCAAGGTCTGGGAGGCGAGCAGTACTTC. Its translation is CASSQGLGGEQYF. This chain joins TRBV4-3 and TRBJ2-4, with D tentatively TRBD2 (6 bases). Judging by the DNA end, TRBJ2-7 fits better; the J call may be wrong. The CDR3 length is 13 residues. CDR1 and CDR2 (germline): LGHNA, YSLEER.

This chain connects TRBV18 to TRBJ1-6; 7 positions match TRBD1. Germline values: CDR1 KGHSH, CDR2 LQKENI. The junction had 5 bases not matched to a gene; V was cut back by 2 bases and J by 4 bases. CDR3 length: 16 residues. This chain's CDR3 is CASSPDRASYNSPLHF. CDR3 bases: TGTGCCAGCTCACCAGACAGGGCGAGTTATAATTCACCCCTCCACTTT.

The chain has TRBV6-6 and TRBJ1-5; D remains unclear. Germline CDR1 is MNHNY and CDR2 is SVGAGI (reference sequence). V gave up 6 bases and J gave up 0 bases, with 12 bases separating them. CDR3 length: 15 amino acids. As DNA, the CDR3 is TGTGCCAGCAGGGACCGGGGTAATAGCAATCAGCCCCAGCATTTT. Its translation: CASRDRGNSNQPQHF.